This is a list of T cell receptor beta chains from one sample in a study of T cell changes during pregnancy in multiple sclerosis. Assay: immunoSEQ multiplex PCR; the TCRdb copy retains only in-frame clones and omits some. The sample includes 64,000 or so clones, about 96% seen only once; the top ten take 2% to 2.5%. The sequencing here drew on CD8+ T cells from peripheral blood mononuclear cells, taken after pregnancy. Every receptor here comes from a female donor with multiple sclerosis, enrolled in a pregnancy study. Each CDR3 is given with its conserved first and last residue. D genes are given only for firm matches. Size values are once, few and many counts, or a class for expanded clones, and some rows have none.

TRBJ2-2	20	few	TRBV15	TRBD2	TGTGCCACCAGCAGAGCGATAGCGGGGATAGACACGTCGAACACCGGGGAGCTGTTTTTT	CATSRAIAGIDTSNTGELFF
TRBJ1-5	15	.	TRBV19	.	TGTGCCAGTAGTATTCGGGTGAATGACAATCAGCCCCAGCATTTT	CASSIRVNDNQPQHF
TRBJ2-1	12	.	TRBV6-5	.	TGTGCCAGCAGTTACCGGGACAATGAGCAGTTCTTC	CASSYRDNEQFF
TRBJ1-1	13	.	TRBV7-2	TRBD1	TGTGCCAGCAGCTTAGGACAGGGGGCTGAAGCTTTCTTT	CASSLGQGAEAFF
TRBJ1-2	11	.	TRBV27	.	TGTGCCAGCAGTTCCCCTATGGGCTACACCTTC	CASSSPMGYTF
TRBJ1-3	15	.	TRBV27	.	TGTGCCAGCAGTAGGGGCGTTGGCTCTGGAAACACCATATATTTT	CASSRGVGSGNTIYF
TRBJ2-3	16	.	TRBV7-8	TRBD2	TGTGCCAGCAGCTCACGGGGGGGTGGAAGCACAGATACGCAGTATTTT	CASSSRGGGSTDTQYF
TRBJ2-7	13	.	TRBV5-6	.	TGTGCCAGCAGCTCCACCCTCAGCTACGAGCAGTACTTC	CASSSTLSYEQYF
TRBJ2-7	15	.	TRBV10-1	TRBD1	TGCGCCAGCAGCTTCCGCTCCGGGACAGGGTACGAGCAGTACTTC	CASSFRSGTGYEQYF
TRBJ2-3	16	.	TRBV7-3	.	TGTGCCAGCAGTTGGGGGGGCAGGGGCAGCACAGATACGCAGTATTTT	CASSWGGRGSTDTQYF
TRBJ2-1	15	.	TRBV6-1	TRBD1	TGTGCCAGCAGTTTCGAACAGGGGGCCTACAATGAGCAGTTCTTC	CASSFEQGAYNEQFF
TRBJ1-5	12	once	TRBV19	.	TGTTTGTGGAGGGGCCGGAATCAGCCCCAGCATTTT	CLWRGRNQPQHF
TRBJ2-5	13	.	TRBV25-1	TRBD2	TGTGCCAGCACGGGAGGTTACCAAGAGACCCAGTACTTC	CASTGGYQETQYF
TRBJ2-1	15	.	TRBV7-6	.	TGTGCCAGCAGCTTAGGCGGCGGGTCCTACAATGAGCAGTTCTTC	CASSLGGGSYNEQFF
TRBJ2-1	13	.	TRBV5-6	TRBD2	TGTGCCAGCAGCTTGGGGGCGGGGGGACGACAGTTCTTC	CASSLGAGGRQFF
TRBJ1-1	12	.	TRBV28	.	TGTGCCAGCAGTTTTTGGAGCACTGAAGCTTTCTTT	CASSFWSTEAFF
TRBJ1-2	15	.	TRBV5-5	.	TGTGCCAGCAGCTTGGACGGGGGGTTTATCTATGGCTACACCTTC	CASSLDGGFIYGYTF